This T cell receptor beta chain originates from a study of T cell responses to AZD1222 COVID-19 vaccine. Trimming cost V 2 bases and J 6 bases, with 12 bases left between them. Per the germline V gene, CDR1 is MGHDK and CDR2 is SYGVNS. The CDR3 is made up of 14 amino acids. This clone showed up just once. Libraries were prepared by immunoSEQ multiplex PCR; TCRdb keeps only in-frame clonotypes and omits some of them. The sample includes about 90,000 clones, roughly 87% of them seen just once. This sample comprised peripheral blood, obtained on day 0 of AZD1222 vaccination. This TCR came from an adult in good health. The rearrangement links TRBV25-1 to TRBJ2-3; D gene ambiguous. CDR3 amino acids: CASSEGLSRDTQYF. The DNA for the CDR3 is TGTGCCAGCAGTGAAGGCCTCTCCCGGGATACGCAGTATTTT.